Listed below are T cell receptor beta chains from one sample, sequenced in a study of blood T cell repertoires in COVID-19. The method was immunoSEQ multiplex PCR; TCRdb's version includes in-frame clones alone and lacks a portion of them. In the table there are approximately 530,000 clones, 85% to 90% of which are singletons. The sequenced material came from peripheral blood. Every receptor here comes from a woman aged 50 to 65 with COVID-19, enrolled during active disease. CDR3s include the opening cysteine and the closing phenylalanine or tryptophan. Each record gives: clone size, J gene, V gene, D gene, CDR3 DNA, CDR3 protein. D genes are given only for firm matches. For some rows the clone size is stated as once, few or many, or as a class when expanded; others skip it.

abundance: .
j_gene: TRBJ1-6
v_gene: TRBV5-1
d_gene: .
CDR3nt: TGCGCCAGCAGCTTTGGGAGGGCTGATTCACCCCTCCACTTT
CDR3aa: CASSFGRADSPLHF

abundance: .
j_gene: TRBJ2-5
v_gene: TRBV18
d_gene: TRBD1
CDR3nt: TGTGCCAGCTCACCAAGAAACGAAGGGACAGGGGGGCAAGAGACCCAGTACTTC
CDR3aa: CASSPRNEGTGGQETQYF

abundance: .
j_gene: TRBJ1-1
v_gene: TRBV7-2
d_gene: .
CDR3nt: TGTGCCAGCAGCCCCCTAGACGGCCTTCTGAGAACTGAAGCTTTCTTT
CDR3aa: CASSPLDGLLRTEAFF

abundance: .
j_gene: TRBJ1-4
v_gene: TRBV2
d_gene: .
CDR3nt: TGTGCCAGCAGTGAAGCCGGCGCGGGCCGCTTTAATGAAAAACTGTTTTTT
CDR3aa: CASSEAGAGRFNEKLFF

abundance: .
j_gene: TRBJ2-5
v_gene: TRBV18
d_gene: TRBD1
CDR3nt: TGTGCCAGCTCCGGACAGGGGGACGAGACCCAGTACTTC
CDR3aa: CASSGQGDETQYF

abundance: .
j_gene: TRBJ1-1
v_gene: TRBV25-1
d_gene: TRBD1
CDR3nt: TGTGCCAGCAGTGAAGGGACAGGGGGAATGAACACTGAAGCTTTCTTT
CDR3aa: CASSEGTGGMNTEAFF

abundance: .
j_gene: TRBJ2-7
v_gene: TRBV6-5
d_gene: TRBD2
CDR3nt: TGTGCCAGCAGTTCCGTTAGCGGGGGCTCCTACGAGCAGTACTTC
CDR3aa: CASSSVSGGSYEQYF

abundance: .
j_gene: TRBJ1-5
v_gene: TRBV19
d_gene: .
CDR3nt: TGTGCCAGTAGTATACAGGGGTCTTATAGCAATCAGCCCCAGCATTTT
CDR3aa: CASSIQGSYSNQPQHF

abundance: once
j_gene: TRBJ1-4
v_gene: TRBV30
d_gene: .
CDR3nt: TGTGCCTGGAGTGTACGCGGGCTGCCGGGACATGGGATGTTTTTT
CDR3aa: CAWSVRGLPGHGMFF

abundance: .
j_gene: TRBJ1-1
v_gene: TRBV5-1
d_gene: .
CDR3nt: TGCGCCAGCGCTTACACGGGGGACACTGAAGCTTTCTTT
CDR3aa: CASAYTGDTEAFF

abundance: few
j_gene: TRBJ1-5
v_gene: TRBV12-3/TRBV12-4
d_gene: .
CDR3nt: TGTGCCAGCACCACGACAGGCAATCAGCCCCAGCATTTT
CDR3aa: CASTTTGNQPQHF

abundance: .
j_gene: TRBJ2-1
v_gene: TRBV6-2/TRBV6-3
d_gene: .
CDR3nt: TGTGCCAGCAGTTACTCGATTAGTAGCGGTTTAAATGAGCAGTTCTTC
CDR3aa: CASSYSISSGLNEQFF

abundance: .
j_gene: TRBJ1-1
v_gene: TRBV10-1
d_gene: .
CDR3nt: TGCGCCAGCAGTGTAGGACAAAACACTGAAGCTTTCTTT
CDR3aa: CASSVGQNTEAFF

abundance: .
j_gene: TRBJ1-1
v_gene: TRBV5-1
d_gene: TRBD1
CDR3nt: TGCGCCAGCAGCTCACAGGGGGCGCAGAACACTGAAGCTTTCTTT
CDR3aa: CASSSQGAQNTEAFF

abundance: .
j_gene: TRBJ2-3
v_gene: TRBV7-8
d_gene: TRBD2
CDR3nt: TGTGCCAGCAGCCCCTCCGGACTAGCGGGGGAAGCTGCAGATACGCAGTATTTT
CDR3aa: CASSPSGLAGEAADTQYF

abundance: .
j_gene: TRBJ1-2
v_gene: TRBV2
d_gene: .
CDR3nt: TGTGCCAGCAGTATCCGTACGGAGAACTATGGCTACACCTTC
CDR3aa: CASSIRTENYGYTF

abundance: .
j_gene: TRBJ1-2
v_gene: TRBV28
d_gene: .
CDR3nt: TGTGCCAGCAGTTTATATGGAGCAGGGAAATTCTACACCTTC
CDR3aa: CASSLYGAGKFYTF

abundance: .
j_gene: TRBJ2-2
v_gene: TRBV7-8
d_gene: TRBD2
CDR3nt: TGTGCCAGCAGCTTACGCTTAGCGGGGAGCGCCGGGGAGCTGTTTTTT
CDR3aa: CASSLRLAGSAGELFF

abundance: .
j_gene: TRBJ2-7
v_gene: TRBV5-1
d_gene: TRBD1
CDR3nt: TGCGCCAGCAGCTCTCCCGGGACAGGGATTTACGAGCAGTACTTC
CDR3aa: CASSSPGTGIYEQYF

abundance: .
j_gene: TRBJ1-4
v_gene: TRBV18
d_gene: .
CDR3nt: TGTGCCAGCTCACCACCGTCACAGGGAAGTGAAAAACTGTTTTTT
CDR3aa: CASSPPSQGSEKLFF

abundance: once
j_gene: TRBJ1-1
v_gene: TRBV2
d_gene: .
CDR3nt: TGTGCCAGCAGGGGAGGGACCTACACTGAAGCTTTCTTT
CDR3aa: CASRGGTYTEAFF

abundance: .
j_gene: TRBJ1-2
v_gene: TRBV2
d_gene: .
CDR3nt: TGTGCCAGCGATGCCCAGGGTGTGTGGGATGGCTACACCTTC
CDR3aa: CASDAQGVWDGYTF

abundance: .
j_gene: TRBJ2-7
v_gene: TRBV27
d_gene: .
CDR3nt: TGTGCCAGCAGTTTAATAAGGGACAAAGACGAGCAGTACTTC
CDR3aa: CASSLIRDKDEQYF

abundance: once
j_gene: TRBJ1-2
v_gene: TRBV5-4
d_gene: TRBD1
CDR3nt: TGTGCCAGCAGCACGGACAGGGGTGATGGCTACACCTTC
CDR3aa: CASSTDRGDGYTF

abundance: .
j_gene: TRBJ2-5
v_gene: TRBV4-1
d_gene: TRBD1
CDR3nt: TGCGCCAGCAGCCAAGATGCGGGGACAGGTGTTTTTACCCAGTACTTC
CDR3aa: CASSQDAGTGVFTQYF

abundance: .
j_gene: TRBJ2-2
v_gene: TRBV4-1
d_gene: TRBD2
CDR3nt: TGCGCCAGCAGCCAACCCTGGGAGGGGGGGGAGCTGTTTTTT
CDR3aa: CASSQPWEGGELFF

abundance: .
j_gene: TRBJ2-3
v_gene: TRBV6-5
d_gene: .
CDR3nt: TGTGCCAGCAGTTACGGACTCACCACAGATACGCAGTATTTT
CDR3aa: CASSYGLTTDTQYF

abundance: .
j_gene: TRBJ1-2
v_gene: TRBV9
d_gene: .
CDR3nt: TGTGCCAGCAGCGTAGCACCAGGGAACTATGGCTACACCTTC
CDR3aa: CASSVAPGNYGYTF

abundance: .
j_gene: TRBJ2-3
v_gene: TRBV18
d_gene: .
CDR3nt: TGTGCCAGCTCACTAGACTTCCCCACAGATACGCAGTATTTT
CDR3aa: CASSLDFPTDTQYF

abundance: .
j_gene: TRBJ1-6
v_gene: TRBV5-5
d_gene: TRBD1
CDR3nt: TGTGCCAGCAGCCGCTCTGGGACAGGTTACTCCTATAATTCACCCCTCCACTTT
CDR3aa: CASSRSGTGYSYNSPLHF

abundance: .
j_gene: TRBJ2-7
v_gene: TRBV11-2
d_gene: TRBD1
CDR3nt: TGTGCCAGCAGCTTTGTTGGACAGGGGGCCGACGAGCAGTACTTC
CDR3aa: CASSFVGQGADEQYF

abundance: .
j_gene: TRBJ1-5
v_gene: TRBV5-6
d_gene: TRBD1
CDR3nt: TGTGCCAGCAGCTTTCGGGACAGGGGGAATCAGCCCCAGCATTTT
CDR3aa: CASSFRDRGNQPQHF

abundance: .
j_gene: TRBJ1-2
v_gene: TRBV18
d_gene: .
CDR3nt: TGTGCCAGCGAACAGGGAGGGAGTGGCTACACCTTC
CDR3aa: CASEQGGSGYTF

abundance: .
j_gene: TRBJ1-1
v_gene: TRBV5-4
d_gene: TRBD1
CDR3nt: TGTGCCAGCAGCTCCAGGGGGCTTAACACTGAAGCTTTCTTT
CDR3aa: CASSSRGLNTEAFF

abundance: .
j_gene: TRBJ1-4
v_gene: TRBV7-8
d_gene: .
CDR3nt: TGTGCCAGCAGCCGTCTACAGGGAGGGGAAAAACTGTTTTTT
CDR3aa: CASSRLQGGEKLFF

abundance: .
j_gene: TRBJ1-1
v_gene: TRBV10-3
d_gene: .
CDR3nt: TGTGCCACAAGATTACAGATCTTGAACACTGAAGCTTTCTTT
CDR3aa: CATRLQILNTEAFF

abundance: .
j_gene: TRBJ1-1
v_gene: TRBV3-1/TRBV3-2
d_gene: .
CDR3nt: TGTGCCAGCAGCCAAGGGGTCGAGGCGAACACTGAAGCTTTCTTT
CDR3aa: CASSQGVEANTEAFF

abundance: .
j_gene: TRBJ1-5
v_gene: TRBV7-9
d_gene: .
CDR3nt: TGTGCCAGCAGCTTAATGGGAGGCACTCAGCCCCAGCATTTT
CDR3aa: CASSLMGGTQPQHF

abundance: few
j_gene: TRBJ2-7
v_gene: TRBV2
d_gene: .
CDR3nt: TGTGCCAGCAGTGAGAGAAGGGCAGGGCCGGAATCCTACGAGCAGTACTTC
CDR3aa: CASSERRAGPESYEQYF

abundance: once
j_gene: TRBJ1-4
v_gene: TRBV5-1
d_gene: TRBD1
CDR3nt: TGCGCCAGCAGCCAGGGACAGGGGGAGAATGAAAAACTGTTTTTT
CDR3aa: CASSQGQGENEKLFF

abundance: .
j_gene: TRBJ2-3
v_gene: TRBV4-1
d_gene: .
CDR3nt: TGCGCCAGCAGCCAACTGTCGAGCACAGATACGCAGTATTTT
CDR3aa: CASSQLSSTDTQYF

abundance: .
j_gene: TRBJ1-2
v_gene: TRBV19
d_gene: TRBD1
CDR3nt: TGTGCCAGTAGTCCAGGGACAGCCTCTAACTATGGCTACACCTTC
CDR3aa: CASSPGTASNYGYTF

abundance: .
j_gene: TRBJ1-5
v_gene: TRBV2
d_gene: .
CDR3nt: TGTGCCAGCATGCAGGGCTTGGTTCAGCCCCAGCATTTT
CDR3aa: CASMQGLVQPQHF